The TCR beta chain described here comes from a study of long-term antiretroviral therapy in people with HIV. The CDR3 covers 16 residues. Trimming removed 0 bases from V and 7 bases from J; junction bases left unmatched: 9. Germline V gene data show CDR1 as SNHLY and CDR2 as FYNNEI. immunoSEQ v3.0 was run at survey level. The repertoire was sequenced with immunoSEQ multiplex PCR; TCRdb's copy has only in-frame clones and lacks some. The profile covers more than 20,000 clones, with around 80% appearing a single time and 5% taken by the ten largest. This receptor was identified in a man aged 50-60 years with HIV. Sequencing was performed on unsorted PBMCs, taken 0.3 years after starting antiretroviral therapy. V usage is TRBV2 and J usage is TRBJ2-1; 7 positions match TRBD1. CDR3 region: CASSEAHRGTGNEQFF. CDR3 bases: TGTGCCAGCAGTGAAGCGCACAGGGGAACTGGGAATGAGCAGTTCTTC.